This T cell receptor (beta chain) was recorded in a study of T cells after yellow fever vaccination. Details on this clonotype: As yet, its antigen is unknown.

TCRdb re-derived calls from the 5' RACE reads in MiXCR, one entry per CDR3 protein. The sample consists of roughly 50,000 distinct CDR3 sequences, roughly 7.3% of them appearing once. Points from the study as a whole: At around 95% for CD4 and 70% to 90% for CD8, most primary-vaccination clones showed up again after the booster. The secondary T-cell response peaked on day 5, not day 15, but was weaker.

Per the germline V gene, CDR1 is SGHNT and CDR2 is YYREEE (reference sequence). V was shortened by 3 bases and J by 3 bases, with 13 bases between the two germline ends. The length of the CDR3 is 14 residues. This receptor was identified in a man aged 18 to 35 who received the YFV17D yellow fever vaccine. The material sequenced was CD8+ T cells sorted from PBMCs, taken roughly 15 days after the first yellow fever vaccination. J is TRBJ2-7 and V is TRBV5-4; a weak D match, TRBD1 (6 bases). The CDR3, as DNA: TGTGCCAGCAGCTCCGAGACAGGCGTCTACGAGCAGTACTTC. As protein: CASSSETGVYEQYF. Using reference TRBV5-4 and TRBJ2-7 for the parts outside the CDR3, the full variable domain is ETGVTQSPTHLIKTRGQQVTLRCSSQSGHNTVSWYQQALGQGPQFIFQYYREEENGRGNFPPRFSGLQFPNYSSELNVNALELDDSALYLCASSSETGVYEQYFGPGTRLTVT.